This TCR beta chain was captured in a study of control samples from healthy donors and cancer patients. Repertoires were generated with immunoSEQ multiplex PCR, while TCRdb's copy carries only in-frame clones and drops some. The sample consists of 45,000 to 65,000 clones, about 88% of them appearing once. This clone was detected only a few times. The source of this sequence is a man aged 50 to 60 with head and neck cancer. The sequenced material came from PBMCs.

In DNA, the CDR3 is TGCAGCGTGGGCTTTTACGAGGGCTACACCTTC. Protein: CSVGFYEGYTF. This rearrangement joins TRBV29-1 to TRBJ1-2; D is unclear. V lost 6 bases, J lost 8 bases, and 13 bases lay in between. Germline V CDR1 and CDR2: SQVTM, ANQGSEA. CDR3 size: 11 residues.